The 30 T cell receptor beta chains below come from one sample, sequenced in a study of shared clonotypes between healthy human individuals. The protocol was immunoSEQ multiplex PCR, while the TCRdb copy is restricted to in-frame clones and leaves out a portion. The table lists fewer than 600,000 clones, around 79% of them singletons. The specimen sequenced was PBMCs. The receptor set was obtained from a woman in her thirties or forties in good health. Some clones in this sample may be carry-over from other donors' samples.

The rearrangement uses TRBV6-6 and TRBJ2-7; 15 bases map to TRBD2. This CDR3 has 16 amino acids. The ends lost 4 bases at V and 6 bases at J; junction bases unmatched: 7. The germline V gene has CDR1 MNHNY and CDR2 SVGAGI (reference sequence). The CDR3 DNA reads TGTGCCAGCAGTTTAGGACTAGCGGGAGGGCGGGGCGAGCAGTACTTC. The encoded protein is CASSLGLAGGRGEQYF.

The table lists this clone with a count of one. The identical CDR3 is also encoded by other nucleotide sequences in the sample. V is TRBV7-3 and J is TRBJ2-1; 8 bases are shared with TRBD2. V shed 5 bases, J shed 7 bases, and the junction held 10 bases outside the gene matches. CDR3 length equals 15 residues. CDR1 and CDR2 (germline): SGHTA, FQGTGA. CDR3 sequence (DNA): TGTGCCAGCAGCCTGACCGGGGGGGGGACTAATGAGCAGTTCTTC. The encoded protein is CASSLTGGGTNEQFF.

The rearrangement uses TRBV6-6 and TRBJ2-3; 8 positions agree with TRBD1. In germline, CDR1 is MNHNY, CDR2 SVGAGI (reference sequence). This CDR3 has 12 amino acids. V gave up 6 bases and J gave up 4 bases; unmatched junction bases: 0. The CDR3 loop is CASRTGADTQYF. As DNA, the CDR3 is TGTGCCAGCAGGACAGGGGCAGATACGCAGTATTTT.

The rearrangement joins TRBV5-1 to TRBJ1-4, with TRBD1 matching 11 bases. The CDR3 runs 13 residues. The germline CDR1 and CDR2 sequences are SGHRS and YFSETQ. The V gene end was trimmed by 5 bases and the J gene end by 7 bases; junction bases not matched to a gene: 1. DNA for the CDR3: TGCGCCAGCAGTGGACAGGGGGCTGAAAAACTGTTTTTT. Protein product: CASSGQGAEKLFF.

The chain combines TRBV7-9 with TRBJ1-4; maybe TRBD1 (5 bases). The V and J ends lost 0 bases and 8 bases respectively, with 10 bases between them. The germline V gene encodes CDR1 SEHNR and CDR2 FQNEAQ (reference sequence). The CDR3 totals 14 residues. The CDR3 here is CASSLAGEGEKLFF. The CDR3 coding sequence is TGTGCCAGCAGCTTAGCAGGGGAGGGAGAAAAACTGTTTTTT.

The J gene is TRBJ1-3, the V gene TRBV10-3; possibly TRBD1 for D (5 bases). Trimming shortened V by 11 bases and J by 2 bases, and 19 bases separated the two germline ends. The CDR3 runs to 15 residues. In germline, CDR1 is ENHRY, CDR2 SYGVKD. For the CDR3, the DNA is TGTGCCCCCGGTGTGGCCAGGGTGGCTGGAAACACCATATATTTT. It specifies CAPGVARVAGNTIYF.

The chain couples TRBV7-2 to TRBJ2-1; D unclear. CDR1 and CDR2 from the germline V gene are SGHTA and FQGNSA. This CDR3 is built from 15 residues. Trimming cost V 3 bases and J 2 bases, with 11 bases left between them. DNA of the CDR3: TGTGCCAGCAGCTTCGTCTCAGAAGCCTACAATGAGCAGTTCTTC. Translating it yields CASSFVSEAYNEQFF.

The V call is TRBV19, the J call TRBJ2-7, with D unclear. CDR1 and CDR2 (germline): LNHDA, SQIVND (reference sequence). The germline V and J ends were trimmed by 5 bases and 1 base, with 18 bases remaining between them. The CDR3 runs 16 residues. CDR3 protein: CASSVFHTTPSYEQYF. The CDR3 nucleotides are TGTGCCAGTAGTGTTTTTCATACCACGCCTTCCTACGAGCAGTACTTC. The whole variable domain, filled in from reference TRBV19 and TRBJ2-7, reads DGGITQSPKYLFRKEGQNVTLSCEQNLNHDAMYWYRQDPGQGLRLIYYSQIVNDFQKGDIAEGYSVSREKKESFPLTVTSAQKNPTAFYLCASSVFHTTPSYEQYFGPGTRLTVT.

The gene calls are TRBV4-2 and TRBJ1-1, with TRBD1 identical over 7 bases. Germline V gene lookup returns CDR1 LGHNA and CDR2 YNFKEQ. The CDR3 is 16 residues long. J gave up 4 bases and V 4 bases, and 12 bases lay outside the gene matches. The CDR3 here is CASSRQQGLEGTEAFF. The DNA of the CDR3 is TGTGCCAGCAGCCGACAACAGGGGCTAGAAGGCACTGAAGCTTTCTTT.

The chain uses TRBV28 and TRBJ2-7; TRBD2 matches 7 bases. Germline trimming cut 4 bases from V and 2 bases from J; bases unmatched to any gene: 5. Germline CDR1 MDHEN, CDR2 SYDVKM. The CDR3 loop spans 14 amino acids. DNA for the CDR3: TGTGCCAGCAGTTCCCGGACTAGTCCCTACGAGCAGTACTTC. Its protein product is CASSSRTSPYEQYF.

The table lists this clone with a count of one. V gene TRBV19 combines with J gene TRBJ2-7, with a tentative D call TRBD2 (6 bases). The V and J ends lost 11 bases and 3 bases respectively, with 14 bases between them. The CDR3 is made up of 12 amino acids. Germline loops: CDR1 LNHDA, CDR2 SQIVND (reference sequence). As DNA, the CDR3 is TGTGCCGTGCGGGGCCAAGGCTACGAGCAGTACTTC. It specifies CAVRGQGYEQYF.

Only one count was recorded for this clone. In DNA, the CDR3 is TGTGCCAGCAGCCCCCATAGCGGGAGCTCCTACAATGAGCAGTTCTTC. Encoded protein: CASSPHSGSSYNEQFF. The rearrangement uses TRBV7-3 and TRBJ2-1; 9 bases line up with TRBD2. Germline assignment: CDR1 SGHTA and CDR2 FQGTGA. V lost 5 bases, J lost 0 bases, and 5 bases stayed unmatched. This CDR3 is 16 amino acids long.

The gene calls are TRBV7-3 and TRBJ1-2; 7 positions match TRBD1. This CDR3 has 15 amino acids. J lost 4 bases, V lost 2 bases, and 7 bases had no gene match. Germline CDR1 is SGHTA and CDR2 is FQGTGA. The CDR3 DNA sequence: TGTGCCAGCAGCTTAGGGGACAGCCGTTCCTATGGCTACACCTTC. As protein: CASSLGDSRSYGYTF.

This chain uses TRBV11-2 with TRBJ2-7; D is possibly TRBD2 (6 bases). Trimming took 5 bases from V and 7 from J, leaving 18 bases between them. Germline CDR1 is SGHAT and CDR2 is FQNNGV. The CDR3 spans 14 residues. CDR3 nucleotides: TGTGCCAGCAGCCCTGAGAGCGGGCTAGGGGAGCAGTACTTC. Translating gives CASSPESGLGEQYF. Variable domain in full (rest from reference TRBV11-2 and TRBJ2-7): EAGVAQSPRYKIIEKRQSVAFWCNPISGHATLYWYQQILGQGPKLLIQFQNNGVVDDSQLPKDRFSAERLKGVDSTLKIQPAKLEDSAVYLCASSPESGLGEQYFGPGTRLTVT.

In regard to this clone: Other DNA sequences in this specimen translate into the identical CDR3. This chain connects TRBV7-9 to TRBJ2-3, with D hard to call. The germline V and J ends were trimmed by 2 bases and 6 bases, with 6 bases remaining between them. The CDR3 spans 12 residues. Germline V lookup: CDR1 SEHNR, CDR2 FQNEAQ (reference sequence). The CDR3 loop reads CASSLSSDTQYF. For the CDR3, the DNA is TGTGCCAGCAGCTTATCTTCCGATACGCAGTATTTT.

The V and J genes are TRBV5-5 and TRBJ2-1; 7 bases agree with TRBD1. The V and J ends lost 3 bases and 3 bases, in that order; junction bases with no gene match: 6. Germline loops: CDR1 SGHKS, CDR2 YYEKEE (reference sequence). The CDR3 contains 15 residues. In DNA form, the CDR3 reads TGTGCCAGCAGCTCCCCGGGACAGAACTACAATGAGCAGTTCTTC. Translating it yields CASSSPGQNYNEQFF. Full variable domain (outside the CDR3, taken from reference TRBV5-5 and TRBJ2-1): DAGVTQSPTHLIKTRGQQVTLRCSPISGHKSVSWYQQVLGQGPQFIFQYYEKEERGRGNFPDRFSARQFPNYSSELNVNALLLGDSALYLCASSSPGQNYNEQFFGPGTRLTVL.

The CDR3 region is CRGMAGHNYGYTF. CDR3 sequence (DNA): TGTAGGGGGATGGCGGGACATAACTATGGCTACACCTTC. The V and J genes are TRBV7-7 and TRBJ1-2; perhaps TRBD1 as D (6 bases). Germline lookup yields CDR1 SSHAT and CDR2 FNYEAQ (reference sequence). The CDR3 totals 13 residues.

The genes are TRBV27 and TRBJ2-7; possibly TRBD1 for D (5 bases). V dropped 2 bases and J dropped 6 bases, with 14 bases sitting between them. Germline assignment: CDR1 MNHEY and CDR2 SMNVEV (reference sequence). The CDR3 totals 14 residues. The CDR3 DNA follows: TGTGCCAGCAGTTTAAGCCAGGGTCGTTCCGAGCAGTACTTC. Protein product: CASSLSQGRSEQYF.

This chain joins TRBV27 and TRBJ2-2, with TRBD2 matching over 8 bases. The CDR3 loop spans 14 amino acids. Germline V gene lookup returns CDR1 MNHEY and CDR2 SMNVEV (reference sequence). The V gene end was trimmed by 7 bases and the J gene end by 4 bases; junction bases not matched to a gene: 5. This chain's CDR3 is CASKLGTSTGELFF. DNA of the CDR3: TGTGCCAGCAAACTCGGGACTAGCACCGGGGAGCTGTTTTTT.

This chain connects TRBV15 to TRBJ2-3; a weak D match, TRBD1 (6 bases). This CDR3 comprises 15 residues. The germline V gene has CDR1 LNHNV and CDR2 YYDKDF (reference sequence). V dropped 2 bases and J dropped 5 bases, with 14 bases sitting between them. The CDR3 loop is CATSRNRQDRDTQYF. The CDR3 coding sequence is TGTGCCACCAGCAGAAACCGACAGGACCGAGATACGCAGTATTTT.

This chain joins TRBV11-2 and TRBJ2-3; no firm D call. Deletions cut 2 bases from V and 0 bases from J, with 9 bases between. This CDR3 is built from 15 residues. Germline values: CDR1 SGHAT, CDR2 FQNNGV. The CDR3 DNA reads TGTGCCAGCAGCTTACTAGTCCCAAGCACAGATACGCAGTATTTT. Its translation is CASSLLVPSTDTQYF.

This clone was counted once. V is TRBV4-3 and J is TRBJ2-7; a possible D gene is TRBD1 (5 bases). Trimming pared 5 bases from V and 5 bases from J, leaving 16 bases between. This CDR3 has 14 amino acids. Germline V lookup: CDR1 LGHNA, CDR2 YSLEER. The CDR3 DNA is TGCGCCAGCAGCAATATGATTGTAGGGGACGAGCAGTACTTC. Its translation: CASSNMIVGDEQYF.

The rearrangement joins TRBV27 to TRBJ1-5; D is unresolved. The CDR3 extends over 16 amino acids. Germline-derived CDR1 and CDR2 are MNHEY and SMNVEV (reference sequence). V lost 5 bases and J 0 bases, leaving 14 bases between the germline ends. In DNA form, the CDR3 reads TGTGCCAGCAGTCACAATCGACGGAATAGCAATCAGCCCCAGCATTTT. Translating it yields CASSHNRRNSNQPQHF.

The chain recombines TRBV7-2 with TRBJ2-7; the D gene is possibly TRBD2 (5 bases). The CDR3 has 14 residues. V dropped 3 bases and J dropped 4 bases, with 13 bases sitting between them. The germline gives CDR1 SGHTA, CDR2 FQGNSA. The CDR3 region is CASSFRRVGYEQYF. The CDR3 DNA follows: TGTGCCAGCAGCTTCCGGCGGGTGGGATACGAGCAGTACTTC.

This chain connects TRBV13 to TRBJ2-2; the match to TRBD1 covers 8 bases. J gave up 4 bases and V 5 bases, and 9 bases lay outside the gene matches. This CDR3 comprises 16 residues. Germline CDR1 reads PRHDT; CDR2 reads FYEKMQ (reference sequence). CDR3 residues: CASSTGTGWVTGELFF. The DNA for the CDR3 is TGTGCCAGCAGCACCGGGACAGGCTGGGTCACCGGGGAGCTGTTTTTT.

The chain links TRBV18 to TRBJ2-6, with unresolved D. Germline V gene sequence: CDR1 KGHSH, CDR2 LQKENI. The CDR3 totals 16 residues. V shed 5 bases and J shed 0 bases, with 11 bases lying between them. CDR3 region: CASSSPPSSGANVLTF. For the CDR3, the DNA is TGTGCCAGCTCATCCCCCCCTAGCTCTGGGGCCAACGTCCTGACTTTC.

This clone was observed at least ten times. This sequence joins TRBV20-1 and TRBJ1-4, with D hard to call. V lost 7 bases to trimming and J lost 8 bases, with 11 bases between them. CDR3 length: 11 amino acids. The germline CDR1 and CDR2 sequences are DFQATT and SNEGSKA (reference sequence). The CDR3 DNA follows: TGCAGTGTGATGAAACAGGAAAAACTGTTTTTT. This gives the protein CSVMKQEKLFF.

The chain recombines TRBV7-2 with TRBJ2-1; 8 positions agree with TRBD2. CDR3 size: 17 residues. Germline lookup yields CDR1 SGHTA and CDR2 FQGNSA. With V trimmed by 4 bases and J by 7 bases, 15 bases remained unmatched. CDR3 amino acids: CASSSNLGLAAWNEQFF. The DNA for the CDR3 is TGTGCCAGCAGCTCAAATCTAGGACTAGCAGCCTGGAATGAGCAGTTCTTC.

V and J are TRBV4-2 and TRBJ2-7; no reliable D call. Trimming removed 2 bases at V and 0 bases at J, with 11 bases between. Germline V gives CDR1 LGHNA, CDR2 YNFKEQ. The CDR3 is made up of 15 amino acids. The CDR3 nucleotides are TGTGCCAGCAGCCAACCTACCCTTTCCTCCTACGAGCAGTACTTC. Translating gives CASSQPTLSSYEQYF.

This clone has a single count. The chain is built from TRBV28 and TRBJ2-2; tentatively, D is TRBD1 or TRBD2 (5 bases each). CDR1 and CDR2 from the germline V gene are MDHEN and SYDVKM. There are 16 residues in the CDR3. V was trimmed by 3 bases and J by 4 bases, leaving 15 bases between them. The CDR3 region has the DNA TGTGCCAGCAGTTTTGGGCCAGGGACCGGCACCGGGGAGCTGTTTTTT. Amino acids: CASSFGPGTGTGELFF.